A selection of T cell receptor beta chains follows, all from one sample in a study of regulatory T cells in long-lasting Graves disease. Using its own MiXCR run on the multiplex PCR reads, TCRdb lists one record per CDR3 protein. The sample carries 420,000 or so distinct CDR3 sequences, roughly 17% recorded once. These data were also filed under a second study, of T cells in Graves' hyperthyroidism and ophthalmopathy.

Sequences were derived from peripheral blood mononuclear cells (PBMCs), sampled at new diagnosis, from a patient treated with antithyroid drugs. The receptors were sampled from a young woman with Graves disease. CDR3s include the opening cysteine and the closing phenylalanine or tryptophan. D genes are given only for firm matches. Size is stated for part of the rows, as once, few or many counts, or as a class when the clone is expanded.

CDR3aa | CDR3nt | v_gene | abundance | j_gene | d_gene
CASHDRSYEQYF | TGTGCCAGCCATGACAGGTCCTACGAGCAGTACTTC | TRBV28 | many | TRBJ2-7 | -
CASSQGLAGVLRYADTQYF | TGCGCCAGCAGCCAAGGGCTAGCGGGAGTCCTACGATACGCAGATACGCAGTATTTT | TRBV4-1 | many | TRBJ2-3 | TRBD2
CAGGYRGDTDTQYF | TGTGCCGGAGGATATCGTGGAGACACAGATACGCAGTATTTT | TRBV30 | many | TRBJ2-3 | -
CSGTSGRAAGGLFF | TGCAGCGGGACTAGCGGGAGGGCCGCCGGGGGGCTGTTTTTT | TRBV20-1 | - | TRBJ2-2 | TRBD2
CASSLLRTTSGNGELFF | TGTGCCAGCAGCTTACTTCGGACCACGAGCGGGAACGGGGAGCTGTTTTTT | TRBV7-9 | many | TRBJ2-2 | TRBD2
CASSPDSIYGYTF | TGTGCCAGCTCACCAGACAGCATCTATGGCTACACCTTC | TRBV18 | many | TRBJ1-2 | -
CASRYTAGELFF | TGTGCCAGCAGGTACACAGCCGGGGAGCTGTTTTTT | TRBV6-5 | few | TRBJ2-2 | -
CASSYSKAGQRQYRSYNEQFF | TGTGCCAGCAGTTACTCGAAGGCCGGACAGAGACAATATCGGTCCTACAATGAGCAGTTCTTC | TRBV6-2/TRBV6-3 | - | TRBJ2-1 | -
CASSVRLAGWYNEQFF | TGTGCCAGCAGCGTCAGACTAGCGGGGTGGTACAATGAGCAGTTCTTC | TRBV7-9 | many | TRBJ2-1 | TRBD2
CASSPRRGSNTEAFF | TGTGCCAGCAGCCCCCGGCGGGGGTCGAACACTGAAGCTTTCTTT | TRBV5-4 | - | TRBJ1-1 | -
CASSFEDRGRGYTF | TGTGCCAGCAGCTTTGAGGACAGGGGTCGGGGCTACACCTTC | TRBV5-5 | many | TRBJ1-2 | TRBD1
CASSPYGIISQGAGSSYNEQFF | TGCGCCAGCAGCCCGTACGGGATTATCAGTCAGGGGGCGGGAAGCTCCTACAATGAGCAGTTCTTC | TRBV7-2 | - | TRBJ2-1 | TRBD1
CASYRTSGYNEQFF | TGCGCCAGTTATAGGACTAGCGGTTACAATGAGCAGTTCTTC | TRBV10-1 | many | TRBJ2-1 | TRBD2
CASSQRTGSNTEAFF | TGCGCCAGCAGCCAAAGGACGGGTTCCAACACTGAAGCTTTCTTT | TRBV4-1 | - | TRBJ1-1 | -
CASSQDLRVVGELFF | TGTGCCAGCAGCCAAGATCTAAGGGTCGTCGGGGAGCTGTTTTTT | TRBV3-1 | many | TRBJ2-2 | -
CASRMGAGGGSSTDTQYF | TGTGCCAGCAGGATGGGGGCGGGAGGAGGTTCTAGCACAGATACGCAGTATTTT | TRBV6-2/TRBV6-3 | many | TRBJ2-3 | TRBD2
CASSSGLPTGELFF | TGTGCCAGCAGCTCGGGACTTCCCACCGGGGAGCTGTTTTTT | TRBV7-2 | many | TRBJ2-2 | -
CASSPRGERMRTF | TGTGCCAGCAGCCCAAGAGGGGAGAGAATGAGGACTTTT | TRBV14 | - | TRBJ1-4 | -
CASSNITRGTDTQYF | TGCGCCAGCAGCAATATTACCCGGGGCACAGATACGCAGTATTTT | TRBV5-1 | - | TRBJ2-3 | -
CASSPWDRGTGELFF | TGCGCCAGCAGCCCATGGGACAGGGGAACCGGGGAGCTGTTTTTT | TRBV4-1 | - | TRBJ2-2 | TRBD1
CASSLGLSDTQYF | TGCGCCAGCAGCTTGGGCCTATCGGATACGCAGTATTTT | TRBV5-1 | - | TRBJ2-3 | -
CASSFYRTRLAGSQETQYF | TGTGCCAGCAGCTTTTATCGGACACGACTAGCGGGGAGCCAAGAGACCCAGTACTTC | TRBV5-5 | - | TRBJ2-5 | TRBD2
CASNSNRFGSNTEAFF | TGTGCCAGTAATAGTAATAGGTTTGGGTCGAACACTGAAGCTTTCTTT | TRBV19 | - | TRBJ1-1 | -
CASSLGRSGCTF | TGTGCCAGCAGTCTCGGCCGTAGCGGCTGCACCTTC | TRBV28 | - | TRBJ1-2 | -
CASSLGASGTLLYGYTF | TGCGCCAGCAGCCTTGGCGCCTCCGGGACACTTCTATATGGCTACACCTTC | TRBV5-1 | - | TRBJ1-2 | -
CASKVKNTEAFF | TGTGCCAGTAAGGTGAAGAACACTGAAGCTTTCTTT | TRBV19 | few | TRBJ1-1 | -
CATAAGGSGQPQHF | TGTGCCACCGCGGCCGGGGGGAGTGGGCAGCCCCAGCATTTT | TRBV6-2/TRBV6-3 | - | TRBJ1-5 | -
CASMRDTLHGETQYF | TGTGCCAGCATGAGGGACACACTCCATGGAGAGACCCAGTACTTC | TRBV6-1 | - | TRBJ2-5 | -
CASSYSAAGGEQYF | TGTGCCAGCAGTTACTCAGCGGCGGGAGGTGAGCAGTACTTC | TRBV6-5 | many | TRBJ2-7 | TRBD2
CASSATTTDEQYF | TGCGCCAGCAGTGCGACTACAACGGACGAGCAGTACTTC | TRBV10-1 | many | TRBJ2-7 | -
CSARDWGLDYNEQFF | TGCAGTGCTAGAGATTGGGGGCTGGATTACAATGAGCAGTTCTTC | TRBV20-1 | many | TRBJ2-1 | -
CASSLEGGSGTDTQYF | TGTGCCAGCAGCCTAGAGGGCGGGAGTGGCACAGATACGCAGTATTTT | TRBV9 | - | TRBJ2-3 | TRBD2
CASSLVASGRALDNEQFF | TGCGCCAGCAGCTTGGTGGCTAGCGGGAGGGCCCTCGACAATGAGCAGTTCTTC | TRBV5-1 | many | TRBJ2-1 | TRBD2
CSASGTGEAYEQYF | TGCAGTGCTAGTGGGACAGGGGAGGCCTACGAGCAGTACTTC | TRBV20-1 | - | TRBJ2-7 | TRBD1
CASSGDRETDTQYF | TGTGCCAGCAGTGGGGACAGGGAAACAGATACGCAGTATTTT | TRBV9 | many | TRBJ2-3 | TRBD1
CASRAGASSGNTIYF | TGTGCCAGCAGGGCAGGGGCAAGCTCTGGAAACACCATATATTTT | TRBV6-2/TRBV6-3 | - | TRBJ1-3 | -
CASSLGTRLNTGELFF | TGTGCCAGCAGCTTAGGGACTAGACTAAACACCGGGGAGCTGTTTTTT | TRBV5-4 | - | TRBJ2-2 | TRBD2
CSAREGGTEAYEQYF | TGCAGTGCTAGAGAGGGGGGGACTGAAGCCTACGAGCAGTACTTC | TRBV20-1 | many | TRBJ2-7 | TRBD2